The source of this TCR beta chain is a study of blood T cell repertoires in COVID-19 (dated by TCRdb to 2019 to 2021). With respect to the entire study: Collaborator samples came from the United States, Italy and Spain and covered acute and convalescent phases of COVID-19. The prospective study material was composed of cDNA or gDNA derived from T cells, B-cell-depleted T cells, or PBMCs. Deeply sampled blood TCRbeta repertoires from subjects exposed to, actively infected with, or recovered from COVID-19 were included in the dataset. The repertoires were made available in a free public database intended to serve as a resource for research on the immune response to SARS-CoV-2. Samples were obtained from the ongoing ImmuneRACE study (first 160 participants) and from 1,200 or so subjects provided by 6 global collaborators. Nearly every sample came with metadata listing a de-identified subject ID, COVID-19 status, age in years and sex. HLA class I and class II types, where available, came from metadata supplied by the sample provider rather than from assay-based typing. The full study reports these points: The quantity of clinical and demographic metadata differed by source and by participant and was supplied without curation.

The immunoSEQ Assay, a bias-controlled multiplex PCR, was used to amplify TCRbeta CDR3 regions from genomic DNA. The original methods were these. The number of nucleated cells in each sample was estimated from the amplification of reference gene primers within the assay. To quantify the absolute abundance of each unique TCRbeta CDR3 rearrangement, sequence reads were collapsed and filtered. For each sample, productive Simpson clonality was calculated by taking the square root of Simpson's diversity index across productive rearrangements. This is the immuneACCESS table as TCRdb keeps it, with only in-frame sequences that have V and J called. A part of the clones is gone; compared with another copy, unresolved V genes explain less than half, and the rest is unexplained. That table supplies the V and J calls and clone size; D and trimming were determined from the DNA. Counted in this sample were roughly 100,000 clones; approximately 89% of them appeared once. The top ten hold just under 20% of the sample.

This clone was seen just once. Its antigen is currently not known. Base qualities are missing; no much larger clone stands one base away. V drops 1 base and J drops 7 bases, leaving 11 bases in between. Taken from cysteine to phenylalanine, the CDR3 has 15 residues. Only the CDR3 part of the read is kept: 45 bases, read in frame from the first base. The germline V gene yields MNHNS for CDR1 and SASEGT for CDR2. The collaborating institutions used their own protocols to collect whole blood in K2EDTA tubes. For TCRbeta analysis, collaborator samples were shipped as frozen whole blood, as isolated PBMCs, or as DNA extracted from either sample type.

The material sequenced was peripheral blood. The rearrangement combines TRBV6-1 with TRBJ1-6; the D region possibly corresponds to TRBD1 (6 bases align). The source is a human donor in a cohort sampled during active COVID-19. The base sequence is TGTGCCAGCAGTGAAGTAGGGGGTCGGAATTCACCCCTCCACTTT. This gives the protein CASSEVGGRNSPLHF.